The 5 T cell receptor beta chains below were found in one sample sequenced in a study of T cell responses to AZD1222 COVID-19 vaccine. TCRdb keeps only in-frame clones here, not all; method: immunoSEQ multiplex PCR. The sample includes roughly 120,000 clones, roughly 90% seen only once; the top ten take approximately 3%. Sequenced here: peripheral blood, sampled on day 0 of AZD1222 vaccination. These receptors were collected from an adult in good health.

This clone was seen only once. V is TRBV6-6 and J is TRBJ1-3; D gene unclear. This CDR3 comprises 14 residues. Trimming stripped 0 bases from V and 0 bases from J, with 3 bases between. Looked up from germline, CDR1 is MNHNY and CDR2 is SVGAGI (reference sequence). CDR3 nucleotides: TGTGCCAGCAGTTACTCGATCTCTGGAAACACCATATATTTT. It yields the protein CASSYSISGNTIYF.

In DNA, the CDR3 is TGTGCCAGCAGCTTAACGGGGAACACCGGGGAGCTGTTTTTT. Its translation: CASSLTGNTGELFF. V usage is TRBV7-8 and J usage is TRBJ2-2; D remains ambiguous. The CDR3 consists of 14 residues. V was trimmed by 2 bases and J by 1 base, leaving 5 bases between them. Looked up from germline, CDR1 is SGHVS and CDR2 is FQNEAQ.

The V and J genes are TRBV7-9 and TRBJ2-7; 8 positions match TRBD2. The germline V gene has CDR1 SEHNR and CDR2 FQNEAQ (reference sequence). Unmatched junction bases numbered 7, after V lost 3 bases and J lost 3 bases. The CDR3 contains 15 residues. The CDR3 coding sequence is TGTGCCAGCAGCTTGCACGGAGGGACTAGCTACGAGCAGTACTTC. Translated, it gives CASSLHGGTSYEQYF.

This clone appeared a single time. V usage is TRBV2 and J usage is TRBJ1-1, with 10 bases aligning to TRBD1. The CDR3 loop spans 16 amino acids. The trim removed 6 bases at V and 0 bases at J, leaving 7 bases unmatched. The germline V gene encodes CDR1 SNHLY and CDR2 FYNNEI. Here the CDR3 reads CASRTGQGLMNTEAFF. DNA for the CDR3: TGTGCCAGCAGAACGGGACAGGGGCTAATGAACACTGAAGCTTTCTTT.

The gene calls are TRBV7-9 and TRBJ2-4; D gene unclear. Germline V gene lookup returns CDR1 SEHNR and CDR2 FQNEAQ (reference sequence). V lost 5 bases to trimming and J lost 7 bases, with 18 bases between them. This CDR3 comprises 15 residues. CDR3 coding DNA: TGTGCCAGCAGCCCGACCCCCCCGGAACGGAACATTCAGTACTTC. Its translation: CASSPTPPERNIQYF.